Below, one T cell receptor beta chain is given with its context. Data came from immunoSEQ multiplex PCR; TCRdb stores just in-frame clones and leaves some out. This sample carries 99,000 or so clones, about 95% of them seen once, and the ten largest clones take 0.2% to 0.25%. These data come from a study of technical replicates of blood from a handful of donors. The CDR3 loop spans 14 amino acids. The germline CDR1 and CDR2 sequences are SGHDT and YYEEEE. J lost 2 bases, V lost 5 bases, and 6 bases had no gene match. The chain joins TRBV5-6 to TRBJ2-5, with 7 bases matching TRBD2. Material: T cells isolated from PBMCs. This TCR was recovered from a human donor in good health. This chain's CDR3 is CASRSGAGQETQYF. In DNA form, the CDR3 reads TGTGCCAGCAGGAGCGGAGCGGGACAAGAGACCCAGTACTTC.